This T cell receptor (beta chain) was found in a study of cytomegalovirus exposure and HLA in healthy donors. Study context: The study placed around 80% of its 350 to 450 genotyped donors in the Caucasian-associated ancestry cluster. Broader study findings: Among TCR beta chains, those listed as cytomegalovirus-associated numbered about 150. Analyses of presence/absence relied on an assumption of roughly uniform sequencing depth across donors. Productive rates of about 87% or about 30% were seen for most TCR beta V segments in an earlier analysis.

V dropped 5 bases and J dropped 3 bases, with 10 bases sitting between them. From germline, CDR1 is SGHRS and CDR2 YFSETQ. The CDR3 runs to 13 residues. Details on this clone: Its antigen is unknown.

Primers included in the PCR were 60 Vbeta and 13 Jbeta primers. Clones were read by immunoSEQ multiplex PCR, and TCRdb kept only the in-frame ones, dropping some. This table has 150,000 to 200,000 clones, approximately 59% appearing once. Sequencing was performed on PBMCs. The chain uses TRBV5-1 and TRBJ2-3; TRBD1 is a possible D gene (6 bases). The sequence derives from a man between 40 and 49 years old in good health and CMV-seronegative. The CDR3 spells CASSSQGTDTQYF. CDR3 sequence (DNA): TGCGCCAGCAGTTCGCAGGGGACAGATACGCAGTATTTT.